This T cell receptor (beta chain) is drawn from a study of T cell repertoires in cytomegalovirus infection. At least ten counts were recorded for this clonotype. The antigen is undetermined. TCRdb fed the reads into MiXCR, producing one record per CDR3 protein. This sample has some 70,000 distinct CDR3 sequences, with roughly 20% found just once. Per the germline V gene, CDR1 is SGHVS and CDR2 is FQNEAQ. The CDR3 consists of 14 residues. Trimming removed 1 base at V and 3 bases at J, with 9 bases between. The genes are TRBV7-8 and TRBJ2-5, with D perhaps TRBD1 (6 bases). The sequence was obtained from a human donor in good health (CMV status not recorded). Some clones in this sample may be carry-over from other donors' samples. The sequencing sample was made of PBMCs, sequenced either directly or after in vitro stimulation (not recorded which). CDR3: CASSLGTAKETQYF. As DNA, the CDR3 is TGTGCCAGCAGCTTAGGGACAGCCAAAGAGACCCAGTACTTC.